This T cell receptor (beta chain) was sequenced in a study of spatial heterogeneity in lung cancer. Germline-derived CDR1 and CDR2 are SQVTM and ANQGSEA. The CDR3 covers 12 residues. V lost 7 bases to trimming and J lost 6 bases; unmatched junction nucleotides: 6. The table lists this clonotype with many counts. Time point: sample taken at primary tumor resection. Tumor, nontumor lung or frozen PBMC supplied whole RNA, sequenced without sorting. Using its own MiXCR run on the 5' RACE reads, TCRdb lists one record per CDR3 protein. The data show approximately 40,000 distinct CDR3 sequences, around 7.5% seen once.

The specimen was PBMCs, collected at surgery. This TCR came from a male donor with early-stage non-small cell lung cancer. The V call is TRBV29-1, the J call TRBJ2-1; the match to TRBD2 covers 7 bases. CDR3 in amino acids: CSGGLRFNEQFF. The CDR3 DNA is TGCAGCGGGGGACTACGCTTCAATGAGCAGTTCTTC.